The text below deals with one TCR beta chain. This sample stems from a study of T cell changes during pregnancy in multiple sclerosis. CDR3 size: 15 residues. After removal of 6 bases from V and 4 bases from J, the junction contained 7 bases not matched to a gene. CDR1 ENHRY and CDR2 SYGVKD come from the germline V gene. Clones were read by immunoSEQ multiplex PCR, and TCRdb kept only the in-frame ones, dropping some. The sample yields tens of thousands of clones, 88% seen once. The chain carries TRBV10-3 and TRBJ2-5; 11 bases agree with TRBD1. The sequences come from CD4+ T cells from peripheral blood mononuclear cells, collected in the first trimester of pregnancy. The sequence was obtained from a female donor in good health, enrolled as a control in a pregnancy study. CDR3 sequence: CAISQGQGDGETQYF. CDR3 in DNA: TGTGCCATCAGCCAGGGACAGGGGGACGGAGAGACCCAGTACTTC.